Listed below are T cell receptor beta chains from one sample, sequenced in a study of OX40 agonist ivuxolimab in advanced cancers. Sequencing was performed with immunoSEQ multiplex PCR; in TCRdb, only in-frame clones are kept and a portion is missing. The sample carries more than 35,000 clones, around 83% recorded once. Material: CD4+ or CD8+ T cells sorted from blood, obtained in a trial of the OX40 agonist ivuxolimab. The source is an adult with an advanced solid tumor such as melanoma, head and neck, liver or kidney cancer. The CDR3 runs from the conserved cysteine through the conserved F or W. The D gene is left open where the match is weak.

TRBV5-8	NA	TRBJ2-3	TGTGCCAGCAGCTTGGCCGGGGTGCGCCCCTCGGGGAATACGCAGTATTTT	CASSLAGVRPSGNTQYF
TRBV28	NA	TRBJ2-6	TGTGCCAGCAGTTCTGGGCTCTCTGGGGCCAACGTCCTGACTTTC	CASSSGLSGANVLTF
TRBV5-1	NA	TRBJ2-3	TGCGCCAGCAGCTCGCCGGGGGACCCAGGGGATACGCAGTATTTT	CASSSPGDPGDTQYF
TRBV6-1	TRBD1	TRBJ1-3	TGTGCCAGCAGTGCCCCGACCCTCAGGGGGAGCTCTGGAAACACCATATATTTT	CASSAPTLRGSSGNTIYF
TRBV6-4	TRBD2	TRBJ2-3	TGTGCCAGCAGTAAGACTTCGGGACTAGCGGGGCTTAGCACAGATACGCAGTATTTT	CASSKTSGLAGLSTDTQYF
TRBV2	NA	TRBJ2-6	TGTGCCACCCAAGAGAGCTCTGGGGCCAACGTCCTGACTTTC	CATQESSGANVLTF
TRBV7-9	NA	TRBJ2-6	TGTGCCAGCAGCTCAGGACAGTTCTCTGGGGCCAACGTCCTGACTTTC	CASSSGQFSGANVLTF
TRBV7-9	NA	TRBJ2-5	TGTGCCAGCAGCTTAGCTCTAGAGACCCAGTACTTC	CASSLALETQYF
TRBV7-3	NA	TRBJ2-5	TGTGCCAGCAGCTTAACGAACCAAGAGACCCAGTACTTC	CASSLTNQETQYF
TRBV7-9	NA	TRBJ2-1	TGTGCCAGCAGCCCAAGGGGGGCGGAGTCAGGGTGGCAGTTCTTC	CASSPRGAESGWQFF
TRBV7-3	NA	TRBJ2-5	TGTGCCAGCAGCTTAAAAAGGACAGAGACCCAGTACTTC	CASSLKRTETQYF
TRBV6-5	TRBD2	TRBJ2-7	TGTGCCAGCAGTAACCAGCTAGCGGGAGTCTCCGAGCAGTACTTC	CASSNQLAGVSEQYF
TRBV19	NA	TRBJ2-7	TGTGCCAGTAGTATTTCGTCCGGATCCTACGAGCAGTACTTC	CASSISSGSYEQYF
TRBV19	TRBD1	TRBJ1-2	TGTGCCAGTAGTCCTGACAGGGGCGGAGGCTACACCTTC	CASSPDRGGGYTF
TRBV28	NA	TRBJ1-1	TGTGCCAGCAGTTTAACGACAGTGAACACTGAAGCTTTCTTT	CASSLTTVNTEAFF
TRBV27	NA	TRBJ2-7	TGTGCCAGCAGCCCGGGGGGCGGATACGAGCAGTACTTC	CASSPGGGYEQYF
TRBV7-6	TRBD2	TRBJ2-7	TGTGCCAGCAGCTTGGGGGCCGCGGGAGGGCCGCAAGAGCAGTACTTC	CASSLGAAGGPQEQYF
TRBV19	NA	TRBJ1-2	TGTGCCAGTAGTATAGGGCAAAAAGCTAACTATGGCTACACCTTC	CASSIGQKANYGYTF